Listed here is a single TCR beta chain. The target of this receptor is not known. No base-level quality is on record; no much larger clone is a single base apart. These data are taken from a study of OX40 agonist ivuxolimab in advanced cancers. Describing the broader study: Ivuxolimab, which targeted the costimulatory receptor OX40 (CD134), was an agonistic, fully human IgG2 monoclonal antibody. Intravenous ivuxolimab was administered to patients every 2 weeks at six dose levels: 0.01, 0.1, 0.3, 1.5, 3 and 10 mg/kg. Partial responses occurred in three dose-escalation patients: two with cutaneous melanoma and one with hepatocellular carcinoma. The monotherapy dose-escalation portion (N of about 50 patients) of the phase I ivuxolimab trial is reported in the paper. Patients were allowed to have had prior anti-PD-1, anti-PD-L1 or anti-CTLA-4 therapy, and less than 45% of the dose-escalation patients had previously received checkpoint inhibitors. A male proportion of roughly 80% and a mean age of approximately 55 years, ranging from roughly 23 to 80, were recorded for the dose-escalation cohort. Of the approximately 50 patients in dose escalation, 19 had hepatocellular carcinoma, roughly 15 had melanoma, 9 had renal cell carcinoma and 9 had head and neck cancer. Peripheral TCRbeta sequencing aimed to test whether ivuxolimab altered TCR sequence diversity and caused clonal T-cell expansion.

Patients with autoimmune disease history or receiving systemic immunosuppression were excluded from the trial. Peripheral blood for TCR sequencing was collected from all dose cohorts at baseline, on cycle 4 day 1, and on cycle 7 day 1. The samples were drawn from a first-in-human, open-label, multicenter phase I dose-escalation trial of ivuxolimab. Adults with locally advanced or metastatic head and neck squamous cell, hepatocellular, melanoma or renal cell carcinoma were enrolled in the trial. Before TCR sequencing, CD4+ and CD8+ T cells were separately sorted from peripheral blood. For sequencing of the TCRbeta CDR3 region, genomic DNA was extracted from the sorted cells. The immunoSEQ Assay was used for sequencing of TCRbeta CDR3 regions. Drawn from immuneACCESS, this table holds only the in-frame rearrangements with V and J called that TCRdb kept. Clones are partly lost; checked studies trace under half to an unresolved V gene and leave the rest unexplained. The sample table shows about 62,000 clones, and just under 85% are seen once. The leading ten clones occupy around 4% of the sample.

From cysteine to phenylalanine, the CDR3 is 13 amino acids long. Only the CDR3 DNA stays, 39 bases, in frame from base 1. Trimming removed 4 bases from V and 4 bases from J, leaving 11 bases between the germline ends. CDR1 SNHLY and CDR2 FYNNEI were looked up in the germline V gene. Study-wide findings and limitations: Clonal expansion of both CD4+ and CD8+ blood T cells was observed from baseline to week 6 at doses 0.1 to 3.0 mg/kg. Low levels of normalized T-cell clonal expansion were also seen in some nonresponding patients. On average, CD8+ T cells showed more expanded clones than CD4+ T cells after ivuxolimab. In the 0.1-3.0 mg/kg groups, partial responders were among the patients with the lowest normalized peripheral clonal expansion, particularly in CD8+ T cells. Antigen specificity was not determined for the clonally expanded peripheral T cells.

The chain is made from TRBV2 and TRBJ2-7, with the D gene too uncertain to name. The clonotype comes from an adult with an advanced solid tumor such as melanoma, head and neck, liver or kidney cancer. The starting material was CD4+ or CD8+ T cells sorted from blood, obtained in a trial of the OX40 agonist ivuxolimab. The CDR3 protein sequence reads: CASSALFGYEQYF. The DNA sequence reads TGTGCCAGCAGTGCACTGTTTGGGTACGAGCAGTACTTC.